The 12 T cell receptor beta chains presented below share a single source sample, sequenced in a study of T cell repertoires in cytomegalovirus infection. These receptors have no identified antigens. TCRdb reanalysed the reads using MiXCR and keeps one entry per CDR3 protein. The sample consists of 250,000 to 400,000 distinct CDR3 sequences, roughly 25% of them appearing once. The sequenced sample was cultured PBMCs, obtained from culture after CMV antigen stimulation. The source is a human donor in good health (CMV status not recorded). Some clones in this sample may be carry-over from other donors' samples.

This clonotype was counted between two and nine times. The chain has TRBV6-5 and TRBJ1-3; maybe TRBD1 (5 bases). This CDR3 region has 14 residues. The germline V gene encodes CDR1 MNHEY and CDR2 SVGAGI. V was clipped by 6 bases and J by 1 base, with 10 bases between them. The CDR3 nucleotides are TGTGCCAGCAGACGGGGGTTATCTGGAAACACCATATATTTT. Its translation is CASRRGLSGNTIYF.

There are many counts of this clonotype. Its ends do not fully match the called genes, so a read error is possible. The chain couples TRBV7-7 to TRBJ2-5; D is tentatively TRBD1 or TRBD2 (5 bases each). CDR3 size: 13 residues. Germline V gives CDR1 SSHAT, CDR2 FNYEAQ (reference sequence). The CDR3 sequence: CASSLERGETQYF. The CDR3 DNA sequence: TGTGCTAGCAGCTTAGAGAGGGGAGAGACCCAGTACTTC.

To note about this clonotype: A much larger clone differs from this one at a single base, so this may be a read error. The V and J genes are TRBV7-2 and TRBJ2-1, with TRBD2 matching 10 bases. V shed 5 bases, J shed 7 bases, and the junction held 5 bases outside the gene matches. The germline V gene has CDR1 SGHTA and CDR2 FQGNSA. The CDR3 loop spans 14 amino acids. The CDR3 DNA follows: TGTGCCAGCAGCCTCCCTAGCGGGAGTAATGAGCAGTTCTTC. Protein sequence: CASSLPSGSNEQFF. Full variable domain (outside the CDR3, taken from reference TRBV7-2 and TRBJ2-1): GAGVSQSPSNKVTEKGKDVELRCDPISGHTALYWYRQSLGQGLEFLIYFQGNSAPDKSGLPSDRFSAERTGGSVSTLTIQRTQQEDSAVYLCASSLPSGSNEQFFGPGTRLTVL.

This clonotype came up a few times. This sequence joins TRBV7-9 and TRBJ2-1; D gene uncertain. V lost 3 bases and J 10 bases, leaving 13 bases between the germline ends. Germline CDR1 SEHNR, CDR2 FQNEAQ (reference sequence). CDR3 length: 13 amino acids. The CDR3 DNA reads TGTGCCAGCAGCTTGAGACCCGACCTGGAGCAGTTCTTC. It translates to CASSLRPDLEQFF. The variable domain in full, completed from reference TRBV7-9 and TRBJ2-1, reads DTGVSQNPRHKITKRGQNVTFRCDPISEHNRLYWYRQTLGQGPEFLTYFQNEAQLEKSRLLSDRFSAERPKGSFSTLEIQRTEQGDSAMYLCASSLRPDLEQFFGPGTRLTVL.

Notes on this clonotype: Possible read error: a much larger clone is one base away. This chain uses TRBV7-2 with TRBJ2-2; D may match TRBD1 or TRBD2 (5 bases each). Germline V lookup: CDR1 SGHTA, CDR2 FQGNSA. CDR3 length: 13 amino acids. Between the trimmed V and J ends, which lost 4 bases and 4 bases, there was a span of 7 bases. CDR3 sequence: CASSWDGTGELFF. CDR3 coding DNA: TGTGCCAGCAGCTGGGACGGCACCGGGGAGCTGTTTTTT.

This clonotype was recorded at least ten times. This chain uses TRBV7-2 with TRBJ1-2; D uncertain. CDR1 is SGHTA, CDR2 FQGNSA, per germline. This CDR3 contains 14 residues. Deletions cut 2 bases from V and 4 bases from J, with 11 bases between. The CDR3 nucleotides read TGTGCCAGCAGCTTATTGATTGTAGGCTATGGCTACACCTTC. Translation gives CASSLLIVGYGYTF.

This sequence joins TRBV12-3 or TRBV12-4 and TRBJ2-1, with 8 bases fitting TRBD2. The trim removed 6 bases at V and 4 bases at J, leaving 8 bases unmatched. The CDR3 consists of 15 residues. CDR3 region: CASRRMTSEYNEQFF. The CDR3 DNA is TGTGCCAGCAGGCGGATGACTAGCGAATACAATGAGCAGTTCTTC.

The chain has TRBV24-1 and TRBJ2-1; D is perhaps TRBD2 (5 bases). The CDR3 contains 16 residues. The germline V and J ends were trimmed by 2 bases and 7 bases, with 17 bases remaining between them. The V gene's germline CDR1 is KGHDR and CDR2 SFDVKD. As DNA, the CDR3 is TGTGCCACCAGTGATTCACTAGTCAGGCTACGGAATGAGCAGTTCTTC. Its protein product is CATSDSLVRLRNEQFF.

This clonotype showed up just a few times. The chain recombines TRBV18 with TRBJ2-7, with 10 bases that match TRBD1. Germline V gives CDR1 KGHSH, CDR2 LQKENI. CDR3 length equals 13 residues. Trimming at V came to 4 bases and at J to 5 bases, leaving 2 bases not matched to a gene. CDR3 residues: CASSQTGGHEQYV. Here the CDR3 DNA reads TGTGCCAGCTCACAGACAGGGGGCCACGAGCAGTACGTC.

This clonotype was counted between two and nine times. The chain joins TRBV27 to TRBJ2-7; D not certain. The CDR3 extends over 12 amino acids. V was shortened by 5 bases and J by 3 bases, with 8 bases between the two germline ends. In germline, CDR1 is MNHEY, CDR2 SMNVEV (reference sequence). The DNA for the CDR3 is TGTGCCAGCAGTAGGAATGGCTACGAGCAGTACGTC. It specifies CASSRNGYEQYV.

The gene calls are TRBV12-3 or TRBV12-4 and TRBJ2-1; TRBD1 matches at 8 bases. V dropped 1 base and J dropped 9; count of bases not matched to a gene: 8. This CDR3 is built from 15 residues. The CDR3 DNA is TGTGCCAGCAGTTTAGACCGGACAGGGCAAAGTGAGCAGTTCTTC. Its protein product is CASSLDRTGQSEQFF.

This clonotype was counted a few times. The chain recombines TRBV12-3 or TRBV12-4 with TRBJ1-4, with TRBD1 matching 8 bases. The CDR3 contains 15 residues. After removal of 6 bases from V and 0 bases from J, the junction contained 3 bases not matched to a gene. The CDR3 loop is CASSPGQATNEKLFF. The CDR3 DNA reads TGTGCCAGCAGCCCGGGACAGGCAACTAATGAAAAACTGTTTTTT.